This TCR beta chain derives from a study of Ad26.COV2.S vaccination and SARS-CoV-2 variants. General study results and limits: Vaccine recipients had higher spike-specific TCR breadth than placebo recipients. Once vaccination had occurred, spike-specific CD8+ and CD4+ T cell responses reportedly showed substantial breadth.

About this clone: The target antigen is unknown.

Stated treatment: some 20 received Ad26.COV2.S at low or high dose, single or two shots; a few received placebo; per-sample allocation not given. The study sampled participants on day 63 after the first vaccine or placebo injection. The CDR3 extends over 14 amino acids. Trimming left V 7 bases short and J 7 bases short, with 19 bases between. Germline V gene sequence: CDR1 MNHEY, CDR2 SVGAGI. The assay was immunoSEQ multiplex PCR, and TCRdb's table has in-frame clones only and misses some. The top ten clones hold under 2% of a sample with some 300,000 clones, 85% to 90% of them seen once. The starting material was peripheral blood, obtained in a trial of Ad26.COV2.S vaccine versus placebo. This TCR was recovered from a person between 18 and 59 years old who received the Ad26.COV2.S COVID-19 vaccine or a placebo. V usage is TRBV6-5 and J usage is TRBJ1-2; tentative D call: TRBD1 (6 bases). The DNA of the CDR3 is TGTGCCAGCAATGGGGGCCGACAGCTAAGTGGCTACACCTTC. Amino acids: CASNGGRQLSGYTF.